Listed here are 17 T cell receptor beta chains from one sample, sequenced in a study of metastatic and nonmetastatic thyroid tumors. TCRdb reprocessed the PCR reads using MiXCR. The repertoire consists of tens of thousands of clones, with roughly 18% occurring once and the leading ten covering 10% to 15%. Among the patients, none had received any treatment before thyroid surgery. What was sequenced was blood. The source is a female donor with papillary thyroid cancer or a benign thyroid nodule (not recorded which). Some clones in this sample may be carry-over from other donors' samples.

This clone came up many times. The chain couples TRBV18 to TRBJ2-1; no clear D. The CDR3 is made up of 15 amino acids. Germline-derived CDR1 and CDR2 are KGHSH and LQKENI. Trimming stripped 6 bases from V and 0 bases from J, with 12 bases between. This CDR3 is CASSSDKLSYNEQFF. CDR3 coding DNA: TGTGCCAGCTCCTCAGATAAGCTCTCCTACAATGAGCAGTTCTTC.

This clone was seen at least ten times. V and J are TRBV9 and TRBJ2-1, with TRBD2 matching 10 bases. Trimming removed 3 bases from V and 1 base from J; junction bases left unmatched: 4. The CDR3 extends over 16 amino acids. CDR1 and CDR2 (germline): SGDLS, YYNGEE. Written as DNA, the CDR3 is TGTGCCAGCAGCGGGAGAGCGGGAGGGTCCTACAATGAGCAGTTCTTC. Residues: CASSGRAGGSYNEQFF.

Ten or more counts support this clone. This CDR3 reads CASSRTDRPRQLGEKLFF. The CDR3 region has the DNA TGTGCCAGCAGTCGTACGGACAGGCCCCGCCAACTAGGGGAAAAACTGTTTTTT. V gene TRBV2 combines with J gene TRBJ1-4; 7 positions match TRBD1. V lost 5 bases to trimming and J lost 8 bases; unmatched junction nucleotides: 20. The germline V gene encodes CDR1 SNHLY and CDR2 FYNNEI. The CDR3 has 18 amino acids.

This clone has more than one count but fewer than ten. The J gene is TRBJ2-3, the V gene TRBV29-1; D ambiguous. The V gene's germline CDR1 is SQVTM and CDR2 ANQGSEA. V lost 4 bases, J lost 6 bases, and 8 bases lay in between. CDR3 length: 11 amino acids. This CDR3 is CSVALGDTQYF. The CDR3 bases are TGCAGCGTTGCGCTCGGGGATACGCAGTATTTT.

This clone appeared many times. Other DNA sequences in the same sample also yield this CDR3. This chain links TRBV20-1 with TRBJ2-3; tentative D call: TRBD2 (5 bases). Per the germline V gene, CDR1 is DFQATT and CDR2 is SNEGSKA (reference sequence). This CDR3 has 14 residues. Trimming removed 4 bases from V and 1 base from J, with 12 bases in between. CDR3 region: CSATLGLGTDTQYF. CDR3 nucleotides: TGCAGTGCTACACTAGGGTTAGGCACAGATACGCAGTATTTT.

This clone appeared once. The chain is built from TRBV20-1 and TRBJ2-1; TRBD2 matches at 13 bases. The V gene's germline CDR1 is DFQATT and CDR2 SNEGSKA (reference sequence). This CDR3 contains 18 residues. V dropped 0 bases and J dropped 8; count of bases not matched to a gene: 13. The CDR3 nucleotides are TGCAGTGCTAGAGATCTGACGACTAGCGGGAGGACGAGTCATGAGCAGTTCTTC. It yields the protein CSARDLTTSGRTSHEQFF.

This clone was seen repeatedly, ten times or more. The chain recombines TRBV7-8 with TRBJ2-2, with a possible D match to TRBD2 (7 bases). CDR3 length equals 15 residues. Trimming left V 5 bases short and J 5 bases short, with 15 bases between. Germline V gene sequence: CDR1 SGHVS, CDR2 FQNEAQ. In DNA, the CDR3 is TGTGCCAGCAGCGTCGGACTAGGGGGGACCGGGGAGCTGTTTTTT. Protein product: CASSVGLGGTGELFF.

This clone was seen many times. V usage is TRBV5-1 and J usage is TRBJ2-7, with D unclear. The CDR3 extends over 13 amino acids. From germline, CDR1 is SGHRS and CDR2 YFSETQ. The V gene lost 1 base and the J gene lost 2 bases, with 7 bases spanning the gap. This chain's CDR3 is CASSLQDTYEQYF. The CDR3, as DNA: TGCGCCAGCAGCTTGCAGGATACCTACGAGCAGTACTTC.

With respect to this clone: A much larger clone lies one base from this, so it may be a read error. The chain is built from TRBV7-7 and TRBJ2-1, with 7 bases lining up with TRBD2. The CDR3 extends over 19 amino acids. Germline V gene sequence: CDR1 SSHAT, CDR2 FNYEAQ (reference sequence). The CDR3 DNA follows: TGTGCTAGCAGCTTTTTTCTGCACCAGAGACTAGCTGATTACAATGAGCAGTTCTTC. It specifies CASSFFLHQRLADYNEQFF.

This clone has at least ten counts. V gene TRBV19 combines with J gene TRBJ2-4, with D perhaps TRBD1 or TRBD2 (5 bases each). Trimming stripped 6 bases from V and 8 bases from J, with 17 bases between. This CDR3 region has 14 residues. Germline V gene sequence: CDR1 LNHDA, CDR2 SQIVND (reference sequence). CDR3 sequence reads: CASRTGASLDIQYF. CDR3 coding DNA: TGTGCCAGTAGAACCGGGGCCAGTCTTGACATTCAGTACTTC.

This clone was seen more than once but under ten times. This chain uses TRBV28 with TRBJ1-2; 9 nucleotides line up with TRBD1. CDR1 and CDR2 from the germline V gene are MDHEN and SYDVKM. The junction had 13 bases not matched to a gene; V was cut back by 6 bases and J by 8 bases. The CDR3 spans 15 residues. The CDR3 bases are TGTGCCAGCAGCCCACAGGGGGCTAGGTACCAGGGCTACACCTTC. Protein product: CASSPQGARYQGYTF.

The CDR3 loop reads CASSLRGTGSSGANVLTF. In nucleotides, the CDR3 is TGTGCCAGCAGTTTAAGGGGGACAGGATCCTCTGGGGCCAACGTCCTGACTTTC. The chain links TRBV27 to TRBJ2-6, with 8 bases aligning to TRBD1. The CDR3 runs to 18 residues. With 2 bases clipped from V and 0 bases from J, the junction kept 6 bases outside the gene matches. Germline V CDR1 and CDR2: MNHEY, SMNVEV (reference sequence).

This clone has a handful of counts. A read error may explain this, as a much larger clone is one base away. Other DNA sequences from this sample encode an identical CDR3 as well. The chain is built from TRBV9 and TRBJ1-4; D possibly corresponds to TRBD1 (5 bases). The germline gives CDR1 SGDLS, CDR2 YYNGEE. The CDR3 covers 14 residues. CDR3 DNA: TGTGCCAGCAGCCTATGGGGGTCGGGCGAAAAGCTGTTTTTT. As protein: CASSLWGSGEKLFF.

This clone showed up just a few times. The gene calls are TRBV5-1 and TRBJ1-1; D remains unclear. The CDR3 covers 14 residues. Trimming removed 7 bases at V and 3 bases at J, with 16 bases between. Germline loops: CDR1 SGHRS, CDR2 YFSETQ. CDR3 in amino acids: CASRGEFLYTEAFF. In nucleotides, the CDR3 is TGCGCCAGCCGTGGGGAGTTTTTATACACTGAAGCTTTCTTT. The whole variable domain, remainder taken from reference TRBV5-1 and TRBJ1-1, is KAGVTQTPRYLIKTRGQQVTLSCSPISGHRSVSWYQQTPGQGLQFLFEYFSETQRNKGNFPGRFSGRQFSNSRSEMNVSTLELGDSALYLCASRGEFLYTEAFFGQGTRLTVV.

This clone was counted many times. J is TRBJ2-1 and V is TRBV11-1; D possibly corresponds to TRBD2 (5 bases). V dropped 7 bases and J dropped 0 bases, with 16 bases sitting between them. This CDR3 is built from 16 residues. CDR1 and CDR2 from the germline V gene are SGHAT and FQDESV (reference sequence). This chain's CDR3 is CASIGKGPSSYNEQFF. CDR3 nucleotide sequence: TGTGCCAGCATCGGGAAAGGGCCCAGCTCCTACAATGAGCAGTTCTTC.

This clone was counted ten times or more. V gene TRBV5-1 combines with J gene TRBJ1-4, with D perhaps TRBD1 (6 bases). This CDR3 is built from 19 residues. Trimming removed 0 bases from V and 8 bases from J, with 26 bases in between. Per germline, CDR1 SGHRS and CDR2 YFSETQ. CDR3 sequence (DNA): TGCGCCAGCAGCTTGGAACGAGGGAGAGTCAGGGGAAGTCAGGAAAAACTGTTTTTT. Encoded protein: CASSLERGRVRGSQEKLFF.

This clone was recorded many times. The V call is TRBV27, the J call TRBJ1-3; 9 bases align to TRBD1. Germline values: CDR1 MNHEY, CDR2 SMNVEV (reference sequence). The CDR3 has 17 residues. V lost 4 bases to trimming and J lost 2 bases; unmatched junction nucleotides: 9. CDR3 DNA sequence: TGTGCCAGCAGTTCCTCGGGACAGGGATCAACTGGAAACACCATATATTTT. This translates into CASSSSGQGSTGNTIYF.